Detailed here is one T cell receptor (beta chain). The antigen remains unidentified. Looked up from germline, CDR1 is SGHAT and CDR2 is FQNNGV. Trimming cost V 5 bases and J 5 bases; bases outside gene matches: 15. The CDR3 sequence is 16 residues long. Method: immunoSEQ multiplex PCR; TCRdb's copy keeps in-frame clones and lacks some. The sample has over 200,000 clones, nearly 80% seen once. These data originate in a study of cytotoxic CD8 clonotypes in ibrutinib-treated CLL. Whole-study context: Responses comprised about 25 partial and 2 complete; at median approximately six years, approximately 15 remained remitted and some twelve progressed. The study recorded mean values of about 260,000 productive templates and approximately 94,000 productive rearrangements per sample. Study-wide points: Baseline clonality, above age-matched healthy donor levels, tracked circulating CD8+ T-cell counts. Clonality showed a rise at ibrutinib response that reversed toward baseline at progression.

This chain connects TRBV11-2 to TRBJ2-7; 7 bases are a match to TRBD1. The sequence came from a human donor with chronic lymphocytic leukemia. The specimen was PBMCs, collected after 12 months of ibrutinib treatment. The CDR3 bases are TGTGCCAGCAGCCTTGAACCAGGGGGTTGGTCGGACGAGCAGTACTTC. This codes for CASSLEPGGWSDEQYF.